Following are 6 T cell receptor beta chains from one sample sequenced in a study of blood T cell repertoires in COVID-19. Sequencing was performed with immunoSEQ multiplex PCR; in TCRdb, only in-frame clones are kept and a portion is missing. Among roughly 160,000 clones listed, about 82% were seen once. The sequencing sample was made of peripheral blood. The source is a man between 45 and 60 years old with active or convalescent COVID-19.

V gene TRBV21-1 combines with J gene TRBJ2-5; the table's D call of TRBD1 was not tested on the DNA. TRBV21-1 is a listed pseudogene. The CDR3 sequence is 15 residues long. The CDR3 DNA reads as TGTGCCAGCAGCAAAGCTATCAGGATCCGGGAGACCCAGTACTTC. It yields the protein CASSKAIRIRETQYF.

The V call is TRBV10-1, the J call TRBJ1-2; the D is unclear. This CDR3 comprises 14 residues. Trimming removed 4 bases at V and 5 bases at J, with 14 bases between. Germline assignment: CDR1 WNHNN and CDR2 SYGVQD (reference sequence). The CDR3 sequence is CASSAEWSGYGYTF. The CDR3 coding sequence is TGCGCCAGCAGTGCGGAGTGGTCTGGATATGGCTACACCTTC.

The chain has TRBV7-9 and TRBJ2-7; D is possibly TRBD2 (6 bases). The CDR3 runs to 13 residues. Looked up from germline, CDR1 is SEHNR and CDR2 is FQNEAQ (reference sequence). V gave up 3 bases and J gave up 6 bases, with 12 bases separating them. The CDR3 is CASSFGGGGEQYF. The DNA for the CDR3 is TGTGCCAGCAGCTTCGGTGGGGGAGGCGAGCAGTACTTC.

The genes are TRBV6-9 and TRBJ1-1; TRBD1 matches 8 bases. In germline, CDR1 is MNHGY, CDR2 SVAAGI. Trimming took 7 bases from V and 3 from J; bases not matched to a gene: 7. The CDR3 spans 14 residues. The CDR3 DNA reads TGTGCCAGCACTACAGGGGGTCGGGACACTGAAGCTTTCTTT. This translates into CASTTGGRDTEAFF.

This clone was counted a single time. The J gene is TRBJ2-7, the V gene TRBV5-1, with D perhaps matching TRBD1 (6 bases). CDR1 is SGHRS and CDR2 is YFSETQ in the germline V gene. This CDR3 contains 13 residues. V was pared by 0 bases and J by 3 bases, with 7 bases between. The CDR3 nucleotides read TGCGCCAGCAGCTTGGGACAGGACTACGAGCAGTACTTC. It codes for CASSLGQDYEQYF.

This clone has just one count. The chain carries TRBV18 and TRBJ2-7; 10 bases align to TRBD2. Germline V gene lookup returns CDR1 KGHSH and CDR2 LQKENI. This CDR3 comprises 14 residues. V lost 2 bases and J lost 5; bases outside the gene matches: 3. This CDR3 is CASSPSSGSNEQYF. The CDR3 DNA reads TGTGCCAGCTCACCATCTAGCGGGAGTAACGAGCAGTACTTC.